This T cell receptor beta chain emerged from a study of metastatic and nonmetastatic thyroid tumors. Study observations and caveats: Reportedly, malignant thyroid tumors had significantly higher TCR beta diversity than benign nodules, in blood and tumor.

Germline CDR1 SGHAT, CDR2 FQNNGV. The CDR3 consists of 19 residues. V lost 4 bases, J lost 7 bases, and 26 bases lay in between. Using MiXCR, TCRdb reanalyzed the PCR reads. The sample lists under 20,000 clones; about 35% were seen once. Each patient went into thyroid surgery without having received any treatment. This clone was detected ten times or more. Its antigen remains unknown. This may stem from a read error, because a much larger clone lies one nucleotide away. The receptor was derived from a male donor with papillary thyroid cancer or a benign thyroid nodule (not recorded which). Some clones in this sample may be carry-over from other donors' samples. Sample: tumor tissue. The J gene is TRBJ1-6, the V gene TRBV11-2; D gene uncertain. CDR3 coding DNA: TGTGCCAGCAGCTCCCTTCCTTACCCCAGCCGGCGGTCGAATTCACCCCTCCACTTT. As protein: CASSSLPYPSRRSNSPLHF. Looking up the rest from reference TRBV11-2 and TRBJ1-6 gives the full variable domain: EAGVAQSPRYKIIEKRQSVAFWCNPISGHATLYWYQQILGQGPKLLIQFQNNGVVDDSQLPKDRFSAERLKGVDSTLKIQPAKLEDSAVYLCASSSLPYPSRRSNSPLHFGNGTRLTVT.